Listed below are T cell receptor beta chains from one sample, sequenced in a study of cytomegalovirus exposure and HLA in healthy donors. Assay: immunoSEQ multiplex PCR; the TCRdb copy retains only in-frame clones and omits some. In the table there are roughly 100,000 clones, nearly 15% of which are singletons. The sample was PBMCs. Receptors originate from a female donor in good health and CMV-seronegative. Both conserved end residues are trimmed from each CDR3.

j_gene,v_gene,CDR3aa
TRBJ2-1,TRBV28,ASSLWTSYDDEQF
TRBJ2-7,TRBV6-6,ASSYLDYEQY
TRBJ2-1,TRBV5-1,ASSPYLTSGRENEQF
TRBJ1-2,TRBV13,ASSLGDRGRLGYT
TRBJ2-1,TRBV4-3,ASSQDRTGNEQF
TRBJ2-1,TRBV11-2,ASSFPAGGGSVEQF
TRBJ2-7,TRBV18,ASSPSQATYEQY
TRBJ2-7,TRBV6-5,ASSYSIYAGAYEQY
TRBJ2-7,TRBV27,ASSLAGLKEGQY
TRBJ2-7,TRBV9,ASSVEGQGYEQY
TRBJ2-5,TRBV5-4,ASSGTSGSGETQY
TRBJ2-7,TRBV6-6,ASSFDRDRTNEQY
TRBJ1-5,TRBV29-1,SVGQGGQPQH
TRBJ1-5,TRBV28,ASSSAGGPNQPQH
TRBJ1-4,TRBV19,ASRTAATNEKLF
TRBJ1-1,TRBV28,ASSSSTGGAGAEAF
TRBJ2-1,TRBV5-4,ASSPAPGQGIVGEQF
TRBJ2-5,TRBV19,ATGGVQETQY
TRBJ1-2,TRBV7-2,ASSLGGRRYGYT
TRBJ2-1,TRBV7-2,ASSSGTSGFDEQF
TRBJ2-7,TRBV7-9,ASSLWSGTSGGYEQY
TRBJ2-7,TRBV27,ASSFRDSEQY
TRBJ1-2,TRBV29-1,SGVFWDTYT
TRBJ1-4,TRBV6-6,AAEDGTGEKLF
TRBJ1-1,TRBV10-2,ASRTYLGPGTEAF
TRBJ2-5,TRBV7-2,ASSLARVGSETQY
TRBJ2-6,TRBV6-4,ASSEDSSGANVLT
TRBJ2-7,TRBV6-5,ASRGGLGWLEQY
TRBJ1-5,TRBV15,ATSRVLGLEADQPQH
TRBJ2-3,TRBV4-3,ASSLSWTSASTDTQY
TRBJ1-2,TRBV30,AWSVGGYGYT
TRBJ1-4,TRBV5-4,ASRGQLNEKLF